The clone carrying this T cell receptor (beta chain) turned up a few times. Its target is not known. RNA transcripts provided the template for amplifying TCR beta CDR3 regions. In the first round, RT-PCR was carried out with HTBI primers, and a multiplex PCR formed the second round. Using its own MiXCR run on the multiplex PCR reads, TCRdb lists one record per CDR3 protein. The top ten clones hold 11% of a sample with roughly 1.1 million distinct CDR3 sequences, about 36% of them seen once. Ineligible for inclusion were patients with other autoimmune diseases, uncontrolled infections, pregnancy or lactation. Symptoms, serum thyroxine and TRAb, thyroid ultrasound, and orbital computed tomography formed the diagnostic basis. This sample was included in a study of Graves' ophthalmopathy and Graves' hyperthyroidism. The overall study: By definition, stable hyperthyroidism involved no ophthalmopathy within 18 months of follow-up. The study, taken as a whole, reports: Most expanded clonotypes from thyroid (those above 0.001 frequency) were also found in blood.

The germline V gene has CDR1 KGHSH and CDR2 LQKENI. The CDR3 totals 15 residues. Unmatched junction bases numbered 9, after V lost 6 bases and J lost 3 bases. Material for sequencing was peripheral blood or thyroid tissue (not recorded which). The origin of this receptor is an adult man with Graves' hyperthyroidism. The genes are TRBV18 and TRBJ1-2; 8 bases map to TRBD1. CDR3 amino acids: CASSQTGAGDYGYTF. CDR3 in DNA: TGTGCCAGCTCCCAGACAGGGGCCGGGGACTATGGCTACACCTTC. The full variable domain, with the rest looked up from reference TRBV18 and TRBJ1-2, is NAGVMQNPRHLVRRRGQEARLRCSPMKGHSHVYWYRQLPEEGLKFMVYLQKENIIDESGMPKERFSAEFPKEGPSILRIQQVVRGDSAAYFCASSQTGAGDYGYTFGSGTRLTVV.